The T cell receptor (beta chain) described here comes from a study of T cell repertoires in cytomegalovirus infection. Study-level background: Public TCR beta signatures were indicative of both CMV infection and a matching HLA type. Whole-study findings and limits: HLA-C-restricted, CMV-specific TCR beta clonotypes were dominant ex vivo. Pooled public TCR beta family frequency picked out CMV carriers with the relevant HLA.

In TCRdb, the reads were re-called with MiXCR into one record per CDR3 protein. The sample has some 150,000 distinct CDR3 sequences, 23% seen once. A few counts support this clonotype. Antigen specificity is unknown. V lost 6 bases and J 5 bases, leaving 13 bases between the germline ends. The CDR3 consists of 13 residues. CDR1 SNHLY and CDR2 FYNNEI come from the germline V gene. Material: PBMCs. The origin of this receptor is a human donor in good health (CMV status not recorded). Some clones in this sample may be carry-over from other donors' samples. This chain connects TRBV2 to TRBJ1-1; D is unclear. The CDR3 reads CASSWGGATEAFF. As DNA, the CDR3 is TGTGCCAGCAGCTGGGGTGGTGCTACTGAAGCTTTCTTT.